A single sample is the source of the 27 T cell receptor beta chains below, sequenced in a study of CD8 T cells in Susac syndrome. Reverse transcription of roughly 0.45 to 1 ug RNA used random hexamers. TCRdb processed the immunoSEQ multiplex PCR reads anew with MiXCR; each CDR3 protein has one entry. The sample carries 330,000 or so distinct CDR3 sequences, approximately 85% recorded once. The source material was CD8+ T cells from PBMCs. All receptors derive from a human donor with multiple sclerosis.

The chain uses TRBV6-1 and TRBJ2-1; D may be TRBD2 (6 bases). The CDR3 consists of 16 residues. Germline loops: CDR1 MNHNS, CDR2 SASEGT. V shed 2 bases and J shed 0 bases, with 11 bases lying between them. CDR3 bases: TGTGCCAGCAGTGAACTAATAGCGGACTCCTACAATGAGCAGTTCTTC. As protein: CASSELIADSYNEQFF.

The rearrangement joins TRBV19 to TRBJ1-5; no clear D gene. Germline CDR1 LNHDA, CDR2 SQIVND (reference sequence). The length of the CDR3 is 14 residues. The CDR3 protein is CAPGGDSSNQPQHF. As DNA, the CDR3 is TGTGCTCCTGGAGGAGATTCTAGCAATCAGCCCCAGCATTTT.

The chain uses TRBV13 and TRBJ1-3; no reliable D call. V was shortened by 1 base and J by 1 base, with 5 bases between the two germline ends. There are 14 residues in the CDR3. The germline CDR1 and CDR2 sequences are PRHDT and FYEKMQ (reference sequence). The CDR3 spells CASSLEGSGNTIYF. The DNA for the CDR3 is TGTGCCAGCAGCTTAGAAGGGTCTGGAAACACCATATATTTT.

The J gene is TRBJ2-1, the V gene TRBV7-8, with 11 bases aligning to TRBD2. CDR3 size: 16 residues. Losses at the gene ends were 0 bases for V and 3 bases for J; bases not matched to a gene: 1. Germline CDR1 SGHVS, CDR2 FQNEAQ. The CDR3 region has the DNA TGTGCCAGCAGCTTAGCGGGACTAGCGGACTACAATGAGCAGTTCTTC. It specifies CASSLAGLADYNEQFF.

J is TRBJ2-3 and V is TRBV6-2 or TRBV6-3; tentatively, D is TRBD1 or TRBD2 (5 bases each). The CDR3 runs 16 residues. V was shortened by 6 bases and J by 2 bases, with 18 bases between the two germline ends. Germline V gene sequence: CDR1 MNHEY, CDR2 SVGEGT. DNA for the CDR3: TGTGCCAGCAGAGAGCCCGGGACCTCCGTCACAGATACGCAGTATTTT. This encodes CASREPGTSVTDTQYF.

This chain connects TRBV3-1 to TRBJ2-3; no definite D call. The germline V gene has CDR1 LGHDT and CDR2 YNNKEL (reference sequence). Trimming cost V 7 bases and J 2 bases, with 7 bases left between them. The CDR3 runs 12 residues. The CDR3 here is CASKDFTDTQYF. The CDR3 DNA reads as TGTGCCAGCAAAGACTTCACAGATACGCAGTATTTT.

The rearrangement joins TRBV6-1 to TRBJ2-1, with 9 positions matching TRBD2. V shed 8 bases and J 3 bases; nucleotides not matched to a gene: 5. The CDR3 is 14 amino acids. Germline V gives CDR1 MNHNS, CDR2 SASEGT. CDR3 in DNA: TGTGCCAGCTCGGGGACTAGCTTCTACAATGAGCAGTTCTTC. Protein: CASSGTSFYNEQFF.

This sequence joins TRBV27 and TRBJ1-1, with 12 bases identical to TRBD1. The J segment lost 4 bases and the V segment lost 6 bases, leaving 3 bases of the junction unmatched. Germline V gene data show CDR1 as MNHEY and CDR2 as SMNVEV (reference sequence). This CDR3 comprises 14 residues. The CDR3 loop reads CASRSGQGATEAFF. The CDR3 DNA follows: TGTGCCAGCAGATCGGGACAGGGGGCCACTGAAGCTTTCTTT.

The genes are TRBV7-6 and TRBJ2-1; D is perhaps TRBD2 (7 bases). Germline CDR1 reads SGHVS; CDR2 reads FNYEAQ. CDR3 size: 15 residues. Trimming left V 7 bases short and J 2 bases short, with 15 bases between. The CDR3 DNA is TGTGCCAGCAAAGGGATAGGGGGGGCCTACAATGAGCAGTTCTTC. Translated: CASKGIGGAYNEQFF.

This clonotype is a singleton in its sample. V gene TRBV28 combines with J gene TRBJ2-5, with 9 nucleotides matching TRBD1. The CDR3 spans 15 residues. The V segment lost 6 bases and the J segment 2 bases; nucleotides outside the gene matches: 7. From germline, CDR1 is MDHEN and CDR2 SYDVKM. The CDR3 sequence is CASRQQGARQETQYF. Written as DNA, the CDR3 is TGTGCCAGCAGACAACAGGGGGCTAGGCAAGAGACCCAGTACTTC.

Written as DNA, the CDR3 is TGTGCCAGCAGTTTGACCCCAGAGTACGAGCAGTACTTC. This encodes CASSLTPEYEQYF. This rearrangement joins TRBV28 to TRBJ2-7; D remains unclear. The V gene's germline CDR1 is MDHEN and CDR2 SYDVKM. This CDR3 is 13 amino acids long. V gave up 3 bases and J gave up 4 bases, with 10 bases separating them.

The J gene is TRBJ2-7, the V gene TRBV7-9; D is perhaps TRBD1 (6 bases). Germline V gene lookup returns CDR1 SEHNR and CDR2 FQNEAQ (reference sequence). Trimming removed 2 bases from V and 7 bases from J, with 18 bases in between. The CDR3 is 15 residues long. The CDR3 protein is CASSLISQGGFEQYF. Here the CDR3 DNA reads TGTGCCAGCAGCTTAATTTCACAGGGTGGCTTTGAGCAGTACTTC.

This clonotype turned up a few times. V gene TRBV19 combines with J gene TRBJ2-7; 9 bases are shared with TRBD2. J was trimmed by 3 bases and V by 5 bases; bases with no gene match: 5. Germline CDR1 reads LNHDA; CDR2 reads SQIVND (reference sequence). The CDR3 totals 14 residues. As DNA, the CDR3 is TGTGCCAGTAGTTTCGGCGGGAGGGGCTACGAGCAGTACTTC. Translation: CASSFGGRGYEQYF. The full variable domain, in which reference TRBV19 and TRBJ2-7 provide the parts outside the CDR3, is DGGITQSPKYLFRKEGQNVTLSCEQNLNHDAMYWYRQDPGQGLRLIYYSQIVNDFQKGDIAEGYSVSREKKESFPLTVTSAQKNPTAFYLCASSFGGRGYEQYFGPGTRLTVT.

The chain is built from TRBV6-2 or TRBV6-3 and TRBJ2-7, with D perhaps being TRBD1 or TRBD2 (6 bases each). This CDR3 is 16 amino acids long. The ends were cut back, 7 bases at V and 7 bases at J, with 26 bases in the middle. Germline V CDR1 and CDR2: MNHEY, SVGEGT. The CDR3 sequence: CASNQPGLPGDEEQYF. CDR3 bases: TGTGCCAGCAACCAGCCGGGACTCCCAGGGGATGAAGAGCAGTACTTC.

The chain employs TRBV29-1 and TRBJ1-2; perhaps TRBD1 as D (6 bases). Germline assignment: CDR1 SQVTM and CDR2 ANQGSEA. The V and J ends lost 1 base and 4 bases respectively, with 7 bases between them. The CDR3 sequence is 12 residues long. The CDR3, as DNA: TGCAGCGTTGAAGGACAGGTCTATGGCTACACCTTC. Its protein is CSVEGQVYGYTF.

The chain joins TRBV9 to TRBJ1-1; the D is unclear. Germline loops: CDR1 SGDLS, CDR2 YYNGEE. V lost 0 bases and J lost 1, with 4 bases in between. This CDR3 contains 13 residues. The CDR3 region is CASSVAENTEAFF. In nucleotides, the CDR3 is TGTGCCAGCAGCGTAGCAGAGAACACTGAAGCTTTCTTT.

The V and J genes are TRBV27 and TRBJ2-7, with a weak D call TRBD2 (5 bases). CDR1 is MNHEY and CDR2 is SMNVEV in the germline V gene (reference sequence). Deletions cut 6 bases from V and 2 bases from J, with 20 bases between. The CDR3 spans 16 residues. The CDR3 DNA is TGTGCCAGCAGCCCCGGAGGACGGCCGGGCGCCTACGAGCAGTACTTC. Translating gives CASSPGGRPGAYEQYF.

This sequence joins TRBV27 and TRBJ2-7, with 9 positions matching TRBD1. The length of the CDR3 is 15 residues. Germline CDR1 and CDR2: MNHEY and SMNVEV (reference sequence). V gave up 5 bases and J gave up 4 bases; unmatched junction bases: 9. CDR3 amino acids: CASSGQGTGIYEQYF. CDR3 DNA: TGTGCCAGCAGTGGACAGGGGACAGGGATTTACGAGCAGTACTTC.

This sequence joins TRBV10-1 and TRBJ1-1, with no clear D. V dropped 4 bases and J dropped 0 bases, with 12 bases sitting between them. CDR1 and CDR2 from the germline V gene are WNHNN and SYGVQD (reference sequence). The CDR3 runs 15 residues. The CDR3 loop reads CASSGRRLMNTEAFF. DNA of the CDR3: TGCGCCAGCAGTGGACGGAGGCTTATGAACACTGAAGCTTTCTTT.

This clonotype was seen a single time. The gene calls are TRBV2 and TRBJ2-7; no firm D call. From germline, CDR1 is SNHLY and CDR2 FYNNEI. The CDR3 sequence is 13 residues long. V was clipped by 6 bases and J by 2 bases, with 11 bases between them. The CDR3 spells CASRDMNAYEQYF. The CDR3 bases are TGTGCCAGCAGAGACATGAATGCCTACGAGCAGTACTTC. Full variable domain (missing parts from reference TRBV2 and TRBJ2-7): EPEVTQTPSHQVTQMGQEVILRCVPISNHLYFYWYRQILGQKVEFLVSFYNNEISEKSEIFDDQFSVERPDGSNFTLKIRSTKLEDSAMYFCASRDMNAYEQYFGPGTRLTVT.

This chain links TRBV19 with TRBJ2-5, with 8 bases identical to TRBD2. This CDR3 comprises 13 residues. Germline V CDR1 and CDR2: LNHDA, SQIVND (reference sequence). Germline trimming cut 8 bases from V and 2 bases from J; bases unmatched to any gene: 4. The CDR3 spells CASWPGGQETQYF. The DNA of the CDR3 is TGTGCCAGTTGGCCGGGAGGGCAAGAGACCCAGTACTTC.

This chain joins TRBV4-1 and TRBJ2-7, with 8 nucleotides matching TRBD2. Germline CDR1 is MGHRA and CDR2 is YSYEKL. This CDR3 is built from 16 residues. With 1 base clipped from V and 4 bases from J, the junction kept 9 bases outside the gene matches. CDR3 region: CASSQGRDGRAYEQYF. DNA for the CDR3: TGCGCCAGCAGCCAAGGTCGCGACGGGAGGGCGTACGAGCAGTACTTC.

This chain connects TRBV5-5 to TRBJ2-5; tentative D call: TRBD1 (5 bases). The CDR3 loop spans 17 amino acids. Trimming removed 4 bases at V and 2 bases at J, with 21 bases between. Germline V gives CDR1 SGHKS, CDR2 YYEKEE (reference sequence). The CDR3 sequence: CASSGPAIRQLQETQYF. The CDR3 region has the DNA TGTGCCAGCAGCGGACCCGCTATAAGACAGTTACAAGAGACCCAGTACTTC.

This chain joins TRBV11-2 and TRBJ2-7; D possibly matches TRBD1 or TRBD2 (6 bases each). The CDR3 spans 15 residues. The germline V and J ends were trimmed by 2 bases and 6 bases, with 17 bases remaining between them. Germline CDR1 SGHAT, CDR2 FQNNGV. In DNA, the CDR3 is TGTGCCAGCAGCTTAATCGGAGTGGGGGGCGGCGAGCAGTACTTC. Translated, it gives CASSLIGVGGGEQYF.

CDR3 protein: CASSPGLGPSSYEQYF. CDR3 DNA sequence: TGTGCCAGCAGCCCTGGACTGGGTCCGAGCTCTTACGAGCAGTACTTC. The gene calls are TRBV7-2 and TRBJ2-7, with D possibly being TRBD2 (5 bases). The CDR3 has 16 amino acids. Trimming pared 5 bases from V and 4 bases from J, leaving 21 bases between. Germline loops: CDR1 SGHTA, CDR2 FQGNSA.

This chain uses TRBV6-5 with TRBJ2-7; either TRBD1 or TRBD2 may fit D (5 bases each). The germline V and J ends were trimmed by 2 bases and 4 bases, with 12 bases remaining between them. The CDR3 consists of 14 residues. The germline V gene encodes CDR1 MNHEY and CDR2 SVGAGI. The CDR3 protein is CASSYGAEGYEQYF. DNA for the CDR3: TGTGCCAGCAGTTACGGGGCAGAGGGTTACGAGCAGTACTTC.

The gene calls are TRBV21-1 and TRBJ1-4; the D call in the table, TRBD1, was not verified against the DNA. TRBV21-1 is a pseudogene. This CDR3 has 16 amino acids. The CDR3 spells CASSKAPQGIDEKLFF. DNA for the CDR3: TGTGCCAGCAGCAAAGCCCCACAGGGGATCGATGAAAAACTGTTTTTT.